The clone carrying this T cell receptor (beta chain) was detected many times. Germline-derived CDR1 and CDR2 are MDHEN and SYDVKM. The V end lost 6 bases, the J end lost 14 bases, and 17 bases lay between the germline ends. The CDR3 covers 13 residues. Through Arm-PCR of CDR3 regions and iRepertoire HTBI primers, TCR beta libraries were built. Original processing methods: Identification of gene segments yielded around 64 TRBV and about 14 TRBJ across samples. TCRdb reprocessed the multiplex PCR reads via MiXCR and lists one record per CDR3 protein. The V and J calls shown here were made by TCRdb, not taken from the authors' results. The sample includes about 530,000 distinct CDR3 sequences, roughly 16% seen only once; the top ten take 25%. This entry comes from a study of regulatory T cells in long-lasting Graves disease. The overall study: Newly diagnosed Graves' patients had taken antithyroid drugs under 3 months.

Time point given: newly diagnosed GD, antithyroid drugs for less than 3 months. PBMC-extracted RNA yielded the TCR library. The sample was also linked to a second study, of T cells in Graves' hyperthyroidism and ophthalmopathy. That study adds: In the first-round RT-PCR of the TCR CDR3, the HTBI primer set was used. The model predicted ophthalmopathy a median approximately 6 months before onset.

Sequences were derived from peripheral blood mononuclear cells (PBMCs), sampled at new diagnosis, from a patient treated with antithyroid drugs. This chain joins TRBV28 and TRBJ1-6; TRBD1 might be the D (5 bases). The TCR sequence derives from a woman aged 35-65 years with Graves disease. The CDR3 sequence is CASRPHQGFTLHF. The CDR3 bases are TGTGCCAGCAGACCACATCAGGGTTTTACCCTCCACTTT.